The next 28 T cell receptor beta chains were all read from a single sample in a study of monozygotic twins with inflammatory bowel disease. TCRdb re-analyzed the 5' RACE reads; it lists each CDR3 protein once, without DNA. Its table lists about 300,000 distinct CDR3 sequences. What was sequenced was blood. Receptor source: a human donor with ulcerative colitis or Crohn's disease, or a healthy co-twin of an affected twin (not recorded which).

V usage is TRBV18 and J usage is TRBJ2-3. Germline CDR1 KGHSH, CDR2 LQKENI. This CDR3 contains 11 residues. The CDR3 spells CASLITDTQYF.

The CDR3 region is CASSALGTGTGETQYF. The V call is TRBV19, the J call TRBJ2-5; TCRdb indicates TRBD1, and absent DNA this call remains unverified. The germline V gene has CDR1 LNHDA and CDR2 SQIVND (reference sequence). There are 16 residues in the CDR3.

This rearrangement joins TRBV19 to TRBJ2-5; TCRdb gives TRBD1 as the D gene, but with no DNA this cannot be confirmed. CDR1 is LNHDA, CDR2 SQIVND, per germline (reference sequence). This CDR3 is 15 amino acids long. The CDR3 sequence is CASSPRPPDQETQYF.

V usage is TRBV6-5 and J usage is TRBJ2-7; TCRdb returns TRBD2, unconfirmable since there is no DNA. Germline CDR1 is MNHEY and CDR2 is SVGAGI. This CDR3 has 11 amino acids. The CDR3 sequence is CASRKGGEQYF.

This chain links TRBV3-1 with TRBJ2-1; absent DNA, TCRdb's TRBD1 call cannot be checked. Germline values: CDR1 LGHDT, CDR2 YNNKEL (reference sequence). This CDR3 has 14 amino acids. CDR3 sequence reads: CASSQETGGDEQFF.

The rearrangement joins TRBV30 to TRBJ1-4. Germline V gene data show CDR1 as GTSNPN and CDR2 as SVGIG (reference sequence). This CDR3 contains 13 residues. CDR3: CACEGQPNEKLFF.

The gene calls are TRBV2 and TRBJ2-3; lacking DNA, the TRBD2 call made by TCRdb goes unchecked. The CDR3 contains 14 residues. CDR1 is SNHLY and CDR2 is FYNNEI in the germline V gene. CDR3 sequence reads: CASGASGSLTTQYF. Supplemented by reference TRBV2 and TRBJ2-3, the full variable domain reads EPEVTQTPSHQVTQMGQEVILRCVPISNHLYFYWYRQILGQKVEFLVSFYNNEISEKSEIFDDQFSVERPDGSNFTLKIRSTKLEDSAMYFCASGASGSLTTQYFGPGTRLTVL.

The chain employs TRBV6-1 and TRBJ1-1; checking the TCRdb D call of TRBD1 is not possible without DNA. The CDR3 is 14 residues long. The V gene's germline CDR1 is MNHNS and CDR2 SASEGT. The CDR3 reads CASRQGHLNTEAFF.

This chain connects TRBV7-9 to TRBJ2-4; TCRdb selects TRBD1, and the lack of DNA leaves this call unchecked. The CDR3 runs to 15 residues. CDR1 SEHNR and CDR2 FQNEAQ come from the germline V gene (reference sequence). Here the CDR3 reads CASNPPRIAKNIQYF. Looking up the rest from reference TRBV7-9 and TRBJ2-4 gives the full variable domain: DTGVSQNPRHKITKRGQNVTFRCDPISEHNRLYWYRQTLGQGPEFLTYFQNEAQLEKSRLLSDRFSAERPKGSFSTLEIQRTEQGDSAMYLCASNPPRIAKNIQYFGAGTRLSVL.

The rearrangement uses TRBV20-1 and TRBJ1-1; the D gene TCRdb calls, TRBD1, cannot be checked with no DNA. This CDR3 region has 14 residues. Germline CDR1 and CDR2: DFQATT and SNEGSKA (reference sequence). Here the CDR3 reads CSARGGHPNTEAFF.

CDR3 sequence: CSASLGLAGIGNEQFF. The gene calls are TRBV20-1 and TRBJ2-1; the D call of TRBD2 rests on TCRdb alone, since no DNA is present to check it. Germline V gene lookup returns CDR1 DFQATT and CDR2 SNEGSKA (reference sequence). This CDR3 comprises 16 residues.

CDR3 loop: CAISEGSPVTQYF. The chain recombines TRBV10-3 with TRBJ2-5. The V gene's germline CDR1 is ENHRY and CDR2 SYGVKD. The CDR3 is made up of 13 amino acids.

The chain uses TRBV6-1 and TRBJ1-4; there is no DNA to check the TCRdb D call of TRBD1. Per germline, CDR1 MNHNS and CDR2 SASEGT. The CDR3 extends over 15 amino acids. CDR3 amino acids: CASSPGGGGREKLFF.

The chain recombines TRBV9 with TRBJ2-7; TCRdb's D call of TRBD2 is untestable without DNA. This CDR3 is built from 16 residues. In germline, CDR1 is SGDLS, CDR2 YYNGEE. The CDR3 region is CASSGKGTARNYEQYF.

The chain recombines TRBV29-1 with TRBJ2-2; no DNA is available, so the TRBD1 call from TCRdb remains unchecked. The CDR3 contains 14 residues. Per the germline V gene, CDR1 is SQVTM and CDR2 is ANQGSEA. This CDR3 is CSVDILGGSGKLFF.

This rearrangement joins TRBV7-2 to TRBJ2-7; TCRdb lists TRBD2, though no DNA is available to test this call. This CDR3 is 19 amino acids long. Germline CDR1 and CDR2: SGHTA and FQGNSA. This CDR3 reads CASSLASGTSGRKGYEQYF.

The V gene is TRBV5-1, the J gene TRBJ2-3; there is no DNA to check the TCRdb D call of TRBD2. Germline CDR1 and CDR2: SGHRS and YFSETQ. The CDR3 has 15 residues. CDR3 residues: CASSLANPEADTQYF. Looking up the rest from reference TRBV5-1 and TRBJ2-3 gives the full variable domain: KAGVTQTPRYLIKTRGQQVTLSCSPISGHRSVSWYQQTPGQGLQFLFEYFSETQRNKGNFPGRFSGRQFSNSRSEMNVSTLELGDSALYLCASSLANPEADTQYFGPGTRLTVL.

CDR3 protein: CASTPPTGGYEQYF. The V and J genes are TRBV6-2 or TRBV6-3 and TRBJ2-7; the D gene TCRdb calls, TRBD1, cannot be checked with no DNA. The CDR3 loop spans 14 amino acids. Germline values: CDR1 MNHEY, CDR2 SVGEGT.

The V and J genes are TRBV6-6 and TRBJ2-1. This CDR3 is built from 12 residues. CDR1 is MNHNY, CDR2 SVGAGI, per germline (reference sequence). CDR3 region: CASTLDVREQFF.

This rearrangement joins TRBV27 to TRBJ1-4. The CDR3 extends over 15 amino acids. Germline assignment: CDR1 MNHEY and CDR2 SMNVEV (reference sequence). CDR3: CASSYQGRTNEKLFF.

The chain combines TRBV28 with TRBJ2-3; the D gene TCRdb calls, TRBD2, cannot be checked with no DNA. The CDR3 covers 14 residues. Germline lookup yields CDR1 MDHEN and CDR2 SYDVKM. The CDR3: CASSRAGGTDTQYF.

The rearrangement uses TRBV24-1 and TRBJ2-3; TCRdb returns TRBD1, unconfirmable since there is no DNA. Germline values: CDR1 KGHDR, CDR2 SFDVKD. The CDR3 totals 16 residues. CDR3 in amino acids: CATSETTGRQADTQYF.

The chain couples TRBV7-8 to TRBJ1-1; as DNA is missing, the TRBD1 call by TCRdb cannot be tested. Germline V lookup: CDR1 SGHVS, CDR2 FQNEAQ. The CDR3 is 15 amino acids. The chain's CDR3 is CRGKKDRSMNTEAFF.

The V call is TRBV7-9, the J call TRBJ2-7. The CDR3 spans 12 residues. Germline V gene lookup returns CDR1 SEHNR and CDR2 FQNEAQ (reference sequence). CDR3 in amino acids: CASSTDPYEQYF. The full variable domain, its missing parts supplied by reference TRBV7-9 and TRBJ2-7, is DTGVSQNPRHKITKRGQNVTFRCDPISEHNRLYWYRQTLGQGPEFLTYFQNEAQLEKSRLLSDRFSAERPKGSFSTLEIQRTEQGDSAMYLCASSTDPYEQYFGPGTRLTVT.

The V and J genes are TRBV6-1 and TRBJ1-5; TCRdb reports TRBD1, a call that lacks DNA to check it against. The CDR3 covers 14 residues. Per the germline V gene, CDR1 is MNHNS and CDR2 is SASEGT. CDR3 in amino acids: CASRGQSRVQPQHF.

The rearrangement joins TRBV5-4 to TRBJ1-5; TCRdb proposes TRBD1, but this gene call is untestable without DNA. The germline gives CDR1 SGHNT, CDR2 YYREEE (reference sequence). There are 16 residues in the CDR3. The CDR3 spells CASSSGGSVPNQPQHF.

The chain combines TRBV5-1 with TRBJ2-2; TCRdb returns TRBD2, unconfirmable since there is no DNA. In germline, CDR1 is SGHRS, CDR2 YFSETQ. This CDR3 spans 13 amino acids. CDR3 amino acids: CASSLSGRSELFF.

The rearrangement uses TRBV7-2 and TRBJ1-1; checking the TCRdb D call of TRBD1 is not possible without DNA. The CDR3 contains 15 residues. Per germline, CDR1 SGHTA and CDR2 FQGNSA. CDR3 loop: CASSLTGVLGTEAFF.